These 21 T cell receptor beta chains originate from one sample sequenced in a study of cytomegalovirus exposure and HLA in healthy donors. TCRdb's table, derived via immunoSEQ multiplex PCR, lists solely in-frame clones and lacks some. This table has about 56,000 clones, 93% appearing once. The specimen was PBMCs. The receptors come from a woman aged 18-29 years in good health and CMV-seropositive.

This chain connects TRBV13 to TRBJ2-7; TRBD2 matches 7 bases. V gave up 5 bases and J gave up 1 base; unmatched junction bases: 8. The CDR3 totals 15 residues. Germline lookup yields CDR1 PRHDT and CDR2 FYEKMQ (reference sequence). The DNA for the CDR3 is TGTGCCAGCAGCCACGGAGGAGCGGGGTCCTACGAGCAGTACTTC. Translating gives CASSHGGAGSYEQYF.

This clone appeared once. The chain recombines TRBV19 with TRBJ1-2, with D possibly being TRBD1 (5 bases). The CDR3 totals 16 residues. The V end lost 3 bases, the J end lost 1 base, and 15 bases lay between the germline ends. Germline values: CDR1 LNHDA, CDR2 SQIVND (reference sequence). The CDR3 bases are TGTGCCAGTAGTATGGGGGGGAGTCTCCTTAACTATGGCTACACCTTC. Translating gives CASSMGGSLLNYGYTF.

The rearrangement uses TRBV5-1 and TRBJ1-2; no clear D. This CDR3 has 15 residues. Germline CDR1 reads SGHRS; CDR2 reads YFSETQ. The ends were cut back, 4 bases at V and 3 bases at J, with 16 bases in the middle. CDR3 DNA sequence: TGCGCCAGCAGCCCCGCGGGGTTTGGGCACTATGGCTACACCTTC. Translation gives CASSPAGFGHYGYTF.

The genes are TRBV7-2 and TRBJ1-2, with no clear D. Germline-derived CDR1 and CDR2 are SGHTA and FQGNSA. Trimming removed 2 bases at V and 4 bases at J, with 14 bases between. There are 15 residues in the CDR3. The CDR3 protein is CASSLQRSYGYGYTF. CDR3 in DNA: TGTGCCAGCAGCTTACAGCGCAGTTACGGCTATGGCTACACCTTC.

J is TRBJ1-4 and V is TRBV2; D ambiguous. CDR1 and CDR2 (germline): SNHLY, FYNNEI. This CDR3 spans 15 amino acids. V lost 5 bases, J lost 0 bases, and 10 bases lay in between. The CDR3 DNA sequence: TGTGCCAGCAGTAGCGACGGAGCAACTAATGAAAAACTGTTTTTT. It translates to CASSSDGATNEKLFF.

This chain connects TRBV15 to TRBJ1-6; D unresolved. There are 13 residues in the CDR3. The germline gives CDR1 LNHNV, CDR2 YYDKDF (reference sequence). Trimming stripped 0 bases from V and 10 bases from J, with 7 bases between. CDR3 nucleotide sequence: TGTGCCACCAGCAGAGATGGCGGCTCACCCCTCCACTTT. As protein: CATSRDGGSPLHF.

CDR3 DNA sequence: TGTGCCAGCAGTTCCTGGGGGCAGGGGGGAAATCAGCCCCAGCATTTT. Its translation is CASSSWGQGGNQPQHF. The chain joins TRBV27 to TRBJ1-5, with 7 positions matching TRBD1. This CDR3 is 16 amino acids long. The V and J ends lost 4 bases and 4 bases, in that order; junction bases with no gene match: 10. CDR1 is MNHEY, CDR2 SMNVEV, per germline (reference sequence).

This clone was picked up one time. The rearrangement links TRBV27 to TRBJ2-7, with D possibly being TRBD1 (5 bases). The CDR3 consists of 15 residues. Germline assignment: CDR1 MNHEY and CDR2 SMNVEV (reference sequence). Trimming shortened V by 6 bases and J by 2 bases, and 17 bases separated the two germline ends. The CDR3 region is CASSPRAGIPYEQYF. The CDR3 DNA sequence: TGTGCCAGCAGCCCCCGGGCAGGGATTCCCTACGAGCAGTACTTC.

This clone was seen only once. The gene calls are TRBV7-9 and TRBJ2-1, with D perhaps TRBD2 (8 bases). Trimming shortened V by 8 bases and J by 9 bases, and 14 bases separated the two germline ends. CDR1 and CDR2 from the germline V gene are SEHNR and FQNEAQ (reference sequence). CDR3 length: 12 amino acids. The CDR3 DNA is TGTGCCAGCTCGGGAGGGGGCGGTGAGCAGTTCTTC. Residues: CASSGGGGEQFF.

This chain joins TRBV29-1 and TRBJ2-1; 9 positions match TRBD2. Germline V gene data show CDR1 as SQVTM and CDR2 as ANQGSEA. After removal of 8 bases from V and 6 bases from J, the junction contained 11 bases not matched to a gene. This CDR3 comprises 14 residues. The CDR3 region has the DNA TGCAGCACCCAGGCAGGCGGGGGGGTCAATGAGCAGTTCTTC. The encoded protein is CSTQAGGGVNEQFF.

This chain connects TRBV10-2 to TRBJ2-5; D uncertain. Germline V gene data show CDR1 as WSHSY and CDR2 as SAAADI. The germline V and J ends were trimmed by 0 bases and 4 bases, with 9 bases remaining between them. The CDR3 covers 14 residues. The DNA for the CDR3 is TGCGCCAGCAGTGAGTCCACTGGCGGAGAGACCCAGTACTTC. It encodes CASSESTGGETQYF.

The CDR3 DNA reads TGCGCCAGCAGCTTGGCAGCGGGGCCGGCCAAGTACTTC. Amino acids: CASSLAAGPAKYF. The chain joins TRBV5-1 to TRBJ2-5, with 7 bases lining up with TRBD2. The ends lost 0 bases at V and 12 bases at J; junction bases unmatched: 8. The CDR3 covers 13 residues. In germline, CDR1 is SGHRS, CDR2 YFSETQ.

CDR3: CASRTGNTYNEQFF. The DNA for the CDR3 is TGTGCCAGCAGAACCGGGAATACCTACAATGAGCAGTTCTTC. The chain joins TRBV27 to TRBJ2-1; D possibly corresponds to TRBD2 (5 bases). V was pared by 6 bases and J by 2 bases, with 11 bases between. Germline CDR1 reads MNHEY; CDR2 reads SMNVEV (reference sequence). The CDR3 length is 14 residues.

The CDR3: CASSLPNRDRGLNEQFF. CDR3 DNA sequence: TGTGCCAGCAGTTTACCAAACCGGGACAGGGGACTCAATGAGCAGTTCTTC. The rearrangement joins TRBV27 to TRBJ2-1, with TRBD1 matching over 10 bases. CDR3 length equals 17 residues. Germline V gene sequence: CDR1 MNHEY, CDR2 SMNVEV (reference sequence). Trimming at V came to 2 bases and at J to 6 bases, leaving 10 bases not matched to a gene.

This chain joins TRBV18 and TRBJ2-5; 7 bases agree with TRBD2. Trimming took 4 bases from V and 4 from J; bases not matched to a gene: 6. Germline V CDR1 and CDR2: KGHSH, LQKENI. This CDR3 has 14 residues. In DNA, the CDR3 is TGTGCCAGCTCACACGGGACGGGGGGAGAGACCCAGTACTTC. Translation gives CASSHGTGGETQYF.

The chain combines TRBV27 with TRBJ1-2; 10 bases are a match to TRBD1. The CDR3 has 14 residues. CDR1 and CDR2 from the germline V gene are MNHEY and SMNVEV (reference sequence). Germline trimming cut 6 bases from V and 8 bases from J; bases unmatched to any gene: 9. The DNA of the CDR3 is TGTGCCAGCAGACCCCCGGGACAGGGGAGAGGCTACACCTTC. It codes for CASRPPGQGRGYTF.

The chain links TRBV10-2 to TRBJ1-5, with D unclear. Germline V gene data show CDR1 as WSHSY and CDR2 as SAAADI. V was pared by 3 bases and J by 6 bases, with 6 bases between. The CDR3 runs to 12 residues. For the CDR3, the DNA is TGCGCCAGCAGTGACGCGGTTCAGCCCCAGCATTTT. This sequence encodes CASSDAVQPQHF.

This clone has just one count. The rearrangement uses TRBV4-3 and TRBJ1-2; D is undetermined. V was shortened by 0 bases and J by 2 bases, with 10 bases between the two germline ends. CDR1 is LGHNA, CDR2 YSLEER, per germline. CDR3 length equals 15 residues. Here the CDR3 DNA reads TGCGCCAGCAGCCAAGATCAGGCCCCCAACTATGGCTACACCTTC. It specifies CASSQDQAPNYGYTF.

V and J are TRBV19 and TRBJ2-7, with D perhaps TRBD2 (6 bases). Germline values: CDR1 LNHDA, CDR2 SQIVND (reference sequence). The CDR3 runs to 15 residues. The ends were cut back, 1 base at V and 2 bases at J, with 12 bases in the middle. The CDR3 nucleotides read TGTGCCAGTAGTATAGCAAAGGGGAGGACCTACGAGCAGTACTTC. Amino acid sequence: CASSIAKGRTYEQYF.

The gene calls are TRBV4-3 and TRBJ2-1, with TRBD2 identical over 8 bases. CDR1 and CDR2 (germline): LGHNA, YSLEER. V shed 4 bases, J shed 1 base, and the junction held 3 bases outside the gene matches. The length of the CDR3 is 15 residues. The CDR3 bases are TGCGCCAGCAGCCGGGGACTAGAATCCTACAATGAGCAGTTCTTC. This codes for CASSRGLESYNEQFF.

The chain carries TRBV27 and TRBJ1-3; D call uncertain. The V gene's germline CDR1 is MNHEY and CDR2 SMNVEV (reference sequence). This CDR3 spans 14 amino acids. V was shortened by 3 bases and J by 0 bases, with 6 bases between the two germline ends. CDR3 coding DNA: TGTGCCAGCAGTTTGAGTCGCTCTGGAAACACCATATATTTT. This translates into CASSLSRSGNTIYF.